The text below deals with one TCR beta chain. Its cognate antigen is unknown. PCR employed 60 Vbeta and 13 Jbeta primers. Sequencing used immunoSEQ multiplex PCR; TCRdb keeps in-frame clones, though not all of them. The sample has around 67,000 clones; approximately 74% are singletons. This sample was taken from a study of cytomegalovirus exposure and HLA in healthy donors. Turning to the study itself: Prior work identified 95 million to 120 million unique TCR beta sequences in around 170 million T cells.

Study-wide results and caveats: Reportedly, TCR beta sequences accurately predicted HLA-A and HLA-B alleles in most subjects. Trimming of TCR beta V- and J-genes showed a link, identified in a later analysis, to a missense DCLRE1C variant. Among TCR beta chains, those listed as cytomegalovirus-associated numbered about 150.

The receptor's source is a woman in her 30s in good health and CMV-seropositive. What was sequenced was PBMCs.

The CDR3 region is CAIRGQDRWYGYTF. The CDR3 DNA sequence: TGTGCCATCCGGGGACAGGATAGGTGGTATGGCTACACCTTC. The chain uses TRBV10-3 and TRBJ1-2; the match to TRBD1 covers 8 bases. The CDR3 is made up of 14 amino acids. V trimming: 8 bases; J trimming: 5 bases; junction bases outside the gene matches: 10. Looked up from germline, CDR1 is ENHRY and CDR2 is SYGVKD.